The 7 T cell receptor beta chains below all came from one sample that was sequenced in a study of cytomegalovirus exposure and HLA in healthy donors. Primers for the PCR totalled 60 Vbeta and 13 Jbeta. Using immunoSEQ multiplex PCR, the repertoire was profiled, and TCRdb retains in-frame clones only, with some absent. The sample carries under 200,000 clones, about 77% recorded once. Sequencing used PBMCs. The source is a male donor in good health and CMV-seropositive.

V gene TRBV19 combines with J gene TRBJ2-1, with D possibly TRBD2 on 5 matching bases. The CDR3 is 15 amino acids. Germline CDR1 LNHDA, CDR2 SQIVND (reference sequence). V was clipped by 3 bases and J by 4 bases, with 13 bases between them. The CDR3 here is CASSMTGNLYNEQFF. CDR3 sequence (DNA): TGTGCCAGTAGTATGACCGGGAATCTATACAATGAGCAGTTCTTC.

This clone appeared a few times. The J gene is TRBJ1-1, the V gene TRBV4-1; D gene uncertain. The length of the CDR3 is 13 residues. Germline assignment: CDR1 MGHRA and CDR2 YSYEKL. V lost 6 bases and J 0 bases, leaving 8 bases between the germline ends. The CDR3: CASSRRMNTEAFF. As DNA, the CDR3 is TGCGCCAGCAGTCGGCGGATGAACACTGAAGCTTTCTTT.

The V gene is TRBV5-1, the J gene TRBJ1-4; 8 bases agree with TRBD1. CDR1 and CDR2 from the germline V gene are SGHRS and YFSETQ. V shed 5 bases, J shed 7 bases, and the junction held 7 bases outside the gene matches. There are 14 residues in the CDR3. CDR3 sequence reads: CASRYGTGSEKLFF. The DNA for the CDR3 is TGCGCCAGCAGGTATGGGACAGGCTCTGAAAAACTGTTTTTT.

This rearrangement joins TRBV27 to TRBJ2-1, with 14 nucleotides matching TRBD2. The CDR3 has 16 amino acids. V was pared by 4 bases and J by 8 bases, with 7 bases of the junction left unmatched. Germline CDR1 reads MNHEY; CDR2 reads SMNVEV (reference sequence). CDR3 sequence (DNA): TGTGCCAGCAGTTCCCCGGGACTAGCGGGGGTGGATGAGCAGTTCTTC. It specifies CASSSPGLAGVDEQFF.

The chain couples TRBV11-2 to TRBJ1-2, with 9 bases that match TRBD1. The CDR3 extends over 13 amino acids. The germline CDR1 and CDR2 sequences are SGHAT and FQNNGV. J was trimmed by 4 bases and V by 5 bases; bases with no gene match: 2. The CDR3 loop reads CASSTTGGYGYTF. The CDR3 nucleotides are TGTGCCAGCAGCACGACAGGGGGCTATGGCTACACCTTC.

The V call is TRBV11-2, the J call TRBJ2-5; D is ambiguous. The J call may be wrong; the DNA end is better matched by TRBJ2-7. The CDR3 totals 14 residues. Germline CDR1 SGHAT, CDR2 FQNNGV. The CDR3: CASSLGYGAYEQYF. The CDR3 DNA is TGTGCCAGCAGCTTAGGGTATGGGGCCTACGAGCAGTACTTC.

The chain joins TRBV4-2 to TRBJ2-5, with TRBD2 matching 13 bases. The CDR3 contains 16 residues. Germline V CDR1 and CDR2: LGHNA, YNFKEQ. The J segment lost 5 bases and the V segment lost 0 bases, leaving 3 bases of the junction unmatched. As DNA, the CDR3 is TGTGCCAGCAGCCAAGACACTAGCGGGGGGGTTGAGACCCAGTACTTC. Its translation: CASSQDTSGGVETQYF.